Listed here are 32 T cell receptor beta chains from one sample, sequenced in a study of CXCR3-negative and CXCR3-positive naive CD8 T cells. UMI-labeled TRB cDNA libraries were prepared by 5' RACE. TCRdb reworked the 5' RACE reads into one entry per CDR3 protein, no DNA. The listing records 8,000 to 10,000 distinct CDR3 sequences. Sequenced input: naive CXCR3- CD8+ T cells from blood. The subset denotes: CD45RO-CCR7+CD27+CD95- naive CD8+ T cells lacking CXCR3 (TNR3-). The receptor set was obtained from a human donor in good health. Some clones in this sample may be carry-over from other donors' samples.

V usage is TRBV7-2 and J usage is TRBJ2-4; the D call from TCRdb, TRBD2, cannot be confirmed without DNA. This CDR3 comprises 16 residues. In germline, CDR1 is SGHTA, CDR2 FQGNSA. The CDR3 here is CASSLGWTSYENIQYF. Together with reference TRBV7-2 and TRBJ2-4, the CDR3 gives the full variable domain: GAGVSQSPSNKVTEKGKDVELRCDPISGHTALYWYRQSLGQGLEFLIYFQGNSAPDKSGLPSDRFSAERTGGSVSTLTIQRTQQEDSAVYLCASSLGWTSYENIQYFGAGTRLSVL.

The chain couples TRBV7-2 to TRBJ1-2. Germline V CDR1 and CDR2: SGHTA, FQGNSA. The CDR3 loop spans 11 amino acids. The CDR3 spells CASSLIDGYTF.

The CDR3 sequence is CASSWPPGGTTDTQYF. The V and J genes are TRBV7-9 and TRBJ2-3; as DNA is missing, the TRBD2 call by TCRdb cannot be tested. The germline V gene has CDR1 SEHNR and CDR2 FQNEAQ (reference sequence). The length of the CDR3 is 16 residues.

This chain connects TRBV21-1 to TRBJ1-1; there is no DNA to check the TCRdb D call of TRBD1. TRBV21-1 has pseudogene status. CDR3 size: 16 residues. The CDR3 is CASSKAQDRRNTEAFF.

This chain joins TRBV2 and TRBJ1-5. Germline-derived CDR1 and CDR2 are SNHLY and FYNNEI. The CDR3 totals 16 residues. Here the CDR3 reads CASSVQSATLNQPQHF. Based on the CDR3 plus reference TRBV2 and TRBJ1-5, the full variable domain is EPEVTQTPSHQVTQMGQEVILRCVPISNHLYFYWYRQILGQKVEFLVSFYNNEISEKSEIFDDQFSVERPDGSNFTLKIRSTKLEDSAMYFCASSVQSATLNQPQHFGDGTRLSIL.

The V gene is TRBV6-4, the J gene TRBJ2-1; the TCRdb call, TRBD2, lacks DNA for checking. CDR3 size: 16 residues. From germline, CDR1 is MRHNA and CDR2 SNTAGT. The CDR3 protein is CASSALAGLSHNEQFF.

The chain employs TRBV29-1 and TRBJ1-3; TCRdb indicates TRBD1, and absent DNA this call remains unverified. Germline V gives CDR1 SQVTM, CDR2 ANQGSEA. This CDR3 is 14 amino acids long. CDR3 loop: CSVEVTDTGNTIYF.

The chain has TRBV29-1 and TRBJ2-6. There are 16 residues in the CDR3. CDR1 SQVTM and CDR2 ANQGSEA come from the germline V gene. CDR3: CSVELGQTAGANVLTF. The full variable domain, its missing parts supplied by reference TRBV29-1 and TRBJ2-6, is SAVISQKPSRDICQRGTSLTIQCQVDSQVTMMFWYRQQPGQSLTLIATANQGSEATYESGFVIDKFPISRPNLTFSTLTVSNMSPEDSSIYLCSVELGQTAGANVLTFGAGSRLTVL.

The rearrangement links TRBV4-3 to TRBJ1-2. There are 15 residues in the CDR3. CDR1 and CDR2 (germline): LGHNA, YSLEER. The CDR3 reads CASSQVAVLGYGYTF.

The V gene is TRBV7-8, the J gene TRBJ2-1. From germline, CDR1 is SGHVS and CDR2 FQNEAQ. There are 13 residues in the CDR3. CDR3 region: CASSFREVGEQFF.

The V call is TRBV29-1, the J call TRBJ2-1; TCRdb's D call, TRBD2, is unchecked because there is no DNA. Per the germline V gene, CDR1 is SQVTM and CDR2 is ANQGSEA. The CDR3 consists of 15 residues. The chain's CDR3 is CSVDSGVSSYNEQFF.

The chain carries TRBV29-1 and TRBJ2-6; the D call of TRBD1 rests on TCRdb alone, since no DNA is present to check it. Germline V gene data show CDR1 as SQVTM and CDR2 as ANQGSEA. The CDR3 runs 14 residues. The CDR3 here is CSVRDFSGANVLTF. Full variable domain (outside the CDR3, taken from reference TRBV29-1 and TRBJ2-6): SAVISQKPSRDICQRGTSLTIQCQVDSQVTMMFWYRQQPGQSLTLIATANQGSEATYESGFVIDKFPISRPNLTFSTLTVSNMSPEDSSIYLCSVRDFSGANVLTFGAGSRLTVL.

According to its frequency, this clonotype is medium-sized. The CDR3 loop reads CASSLRDYAADTQYF. The chain carries TRBV13 and TRBJ2-3; as DNA is missing, the TRBD1 call by TCRdb cannot be tested. Germline lookup yields CDR1 PRHDT and CDR2 FYEKMQ (reference sequence). The CDR3 length is 15 residues. Full variable domain (rest looked up from reference TRBV13 and TRBJ2-3): AAGVIQSPRHLIKEKRETATLKCYPIPRHDTVYWYQQGPGQDPQFLISFYEKMQSDKGSIPDRFSAQQFSDYHSELNMSSLELGDSALYFCASSLRDYAADTQYFGPGTRLTVL.

This clonotype is identified as medium-sized (0.01 to 0.1%) from frequency. This sequence joins TRBV12-3 or TRBV12-4 and TRBJ1-2; no DNA is available, so the TRBD1 call from TCRdb remains unchecked. The CDR3 runs 15 residues. The chain's CDR3 is CASRGQGPRFYGYTF.

V usage is TRBV18 and J usage is TRBJ1-4; TCRdb reports TRBD1, a call that lacks DNA to check it against. From germline, CDR1 is KGHSH and CDR2 LQKENI. CDR3 length: 14 residues. CDR3 loop: CASGQWGEDEKLFF.

The chain uses TRBV6-6 and TRBJ1-1; TCRdb designates TRBD1, a call that cannot be tested without DNA. This CDR3 is built from 12 residues. In germline, CDR1 is MNHNY, CDR2 SVGAGI (reference sequence). CDR3 in amino acids: CASSSPGWWAFF.

Its frequency marks this clonotype as medium-sized (0.01 to 0.1%). This chain uses TRBV20-1 with TRBJ2-1; TCRdb selects TRBD2, and the lack of DNA leaves this call unchecked. This CDR3 spans 18 amino acids. Germline CDR1 DFQATT, CDR2 SNEGSKA (reference sequence). CDR3 sequence reads: CSARPSLGLAGTYNEQFF.

V gene TRBV4-2 combines with J gene TRBJ2-1. The CDR3 is 16 residues long. Germline V gives CDR1 LGHNA, CDR2 YNFKEQ. The CDR3 sequence is CASSQELASPYNEQFF.

The chain combines TRBV2 with TRBJ2-1. Germline loops: CDR1 SNHLY, CDR2 FYNNEI. The CDR3 is made up of 14 amino acids. This CDR3 reads CASSSGHSYNEQFF.

Its frequency marks this clonotype as medium-sized. The chain uses TRBV5-1 and TRBJ1-1. The CDR3 is made up of 13 amino acids. CDR1 is SGHRS, CDR2 YFSETQ, per germline. This chain's CDR3 is CASSLIQTTEAFF. Full variable domain (remainder filled in from reference TRBV5-1 and TRBJ1-1): KAGVTQTPRYLIKTRGQQVTLSCSPISGHRSVSWYQQTPGQGLQFLFEYFSETQRNKGNFPGRFSGRQFSNSRSEMNVSTLELGDSALYLCASSLIQTTEAFFGQGTRLTVV.

The chain carries TRBV28 and TRBJ2-7; TCRdb's D call of TRBD2 is untestable without DNA. This CDR3 has 21 amino acids. Germline assignment: CDR1 MDHEN and CDR2 SYDVKM. The CDR3 sequence is CASSPTLRTSGSSPHPYEQYF.

V usage is TRBV28 and J usage is TRBJ2-3; with no DNA, the TCRdb D assignment of TRBD2 cannot be verified. CDR3 length equals 19 residues. Germline assignment: CDR1 MDHEN and CDR2 SYDVKM. The CDR3 loop reads CASSPRTTTLAPETDTQYF.

Measured by frequency, this clonotype is medium-sized (0.01 to 0.1%). The genes are TRBV11-1 and TRBJ2-7. The CDR3 length is 12 residues. CDR1 SGHAT and CDR2 FQDESV come from the germline V gene (reference sequence). CDR3: CASRALWDEQYF.

This clonotype is identified as medium-sized from frequency. The chain is built from TRBV7-9 and TRBJ2-7; the D call from TCRdb, TRBD1, cannot be confirmed without DNA. Germline CDR1 and CDR2: SEHNR and FQNEAQ (reference sequence). The CDR3 runs 12 residues. CDR3 region: CASSLGGDEQYF.

The rearrangement joins TRBV4-3 to TRBJ1-2; TCRdb's D gene call, TRBD1, goes unchecked for lack of DNA. CDR3 size: 15 residues. Germline CDR1 is LGHNA and CDR2 is YSLEER. The CDR3 sequence is CASSPQQGSGYGYTF.

This clonotype counts as medium-sized by frequency. The CDR3 loop is CASSFTGLGQPQHF. The rearrangement links TRBV7-2 to TRBJ1-5; the TCRdb D gene call, TRBD1, has no DNA to confirm it. The CDR3 length is 14 residues. Germline values: CDR1 SGHTA, CDR2 FQGNSA.

According to its frequency, this clonotype is medium-sized (0.01 to 0.1%). This chain uses TRBV7-2 with TRBJ2-1; without DNA, the TCRdb call of TRBD2 cannot be checked. The CDR3 loop spans 17 amino acids. Germline assignment: CDR1 SGHTA and CDR2 FQGNSA. The CDR3 sequence: CASSPPEREWPADEQFF.

The rearrangement uses TRBV6-2 or TRBV6-3 and TRBJ2-1. Germline CDR1 reads MNHEY; CDR2 reads SVGEGT. The CDR3 is 15 amino acids. This CDR3 reads CASSYSDRIDNEQFF.

The chain is built from TRBV29-1 and TRBJ1-1. The CDR3 contains 12 residues. Looked up from germline, CDR1 is SQVTM and CDR2 is ANQGSEA. The CDR3 is CSGGDWNTEAFF.

V usage is TRBV3-1 and J usage is TRBJ1-1. Germline V gene data show CDR1 as LGHDT and CDR2 as YNNKEL (reference sequence). This CDR3 has 13 amino acids. Here the CDR3 reads CASSFQMNTEAFF. The full variable domain, with the rest looked up from reference TRBV3-1 and TRBJ1-1, is DTAVSQTPKYLVTQMGNDKSIKCEQNLGHDTMYWYKQDSKKFLKIMFSYNNKELIINETVPNRFSPKSPDKAHLNLHINSLELGDSAVYFCASSFQMNTEAFFGQGTRLTVV.

V is TRBV4-2 and J is TRBJ1-5. This CDR3 comprises 15 residues. The germline V gene encodes CDR1 LGHNA and CDR2 YNFKEQ. CDR3 protein: CASSQDLGEAQPQHF.

V usage is TRBV20-1 and J usage is TRBJ2-1; lacking DNA, the TRBD1 call made by TCRdb goes unchecked. This CDR3 has 13 residues. In germline, CDR1 is DFQATT, CDR2 SNEGSKA (reference sequence). CDR3 loop: CSATGRLGTEQFF.